These 17 T cell receptor beta chains were sequenced from one sample in a study of CXCR3 chemokines and chemotherapy response in bladder cancer (dated by TCRdb to between 2021 and 2023). Libraries were prepared through PCR. Sequencing was carried out with an Illumina HiSeq 2500. TCRdb cleaned the public reads at Q25 with fastp, built clones with MiXCR and kept in-frame beta chains. Rows with a matching CDR3 protein are joined into one entry that keeps the most common DNA and genes. The sample profile shows thousands of distinct CDR3 sequences; approximately 17% of them were found once. The ten most abundant clones make up roughly a third of the sample. Sample collection occurred from a patient whose treatment included neoadjuvant chemotherapy. The receptors were gathered from a human donor with bladder cancer that responded to neoadjuvant chemotherapy.

Sample share makes this clonotype medium-sized (0.01 to 0.1%). V and J are TRBV10-3 and TRBJ2-1, with D perhaps TRBD1 (6 bases). The germline CDR1 and CDR2 sequences are ENHRY and SYGVKD. Trimming stripped 6 bases from V and 8 bases from J, with 11 bases between. The CDR3 sequence is 12 residues long. CDR3: CAIRAGDDEQFF. In DNA form, the CDR3 reads TGTGCCATCAGAGCAGGGGACGATGAGCAGTTCTTC.

The rearrangement joins TRBV10-3 to TRBJ2-2; TRBD1 matches at 9 bases. V lost 2 bases, J lost 10 bases, and 11 bases stayed unmatched. Germline values: CDR1 ENHRY, CDR2 SYGVKD. The CDR3 runs 16 residues. Here the CDR3 DNA reads TGTGCCATCAGTGAGCCGGGACAGGGACGAGTGGAGGAGCTGTTTTTT. Translated, it gives CAISEPGQGRVEELFF.

By share, this clonotype ranks as large. The chain links TRBV6-2 or TRBV6-3 to TRBJ2-3; TRBD2 might be the D (5 bases). CDR3 length equals 12 residues. CDR1 and CDR2 (germline): MNHEY, SVGEGT. V shed 2 bases and J shed 6 bases, with 6 bases lying between them. CDR3 region: CASSYGSDTQYF. For the CDR3, the DNA is TGTGCCAGCAGTTACGGGAGTGATACGCAGTATTTT.

This clonotype was observed many times. This chain uses TRBV28 with TRBJ2-1; 11 nucleotides align to TRBD2. The CDR3 consists of 15 residues. Trimming removed 7 bases from V and 3 bases from J; junction bases left unmatched: 5. The germline CDR1 and CDR2 sequences are MDHEN and SYDVKM. CDR3 residues: CASTLAGGSYNEQFF. The CDR3 DNA reads as TGTGCCAGCACCCTAGCGGGAGGTAGCTACAATGAGCAGTTCTTC.

This clonotype is a singleton in its sample. V gene TRBV19 combines with J gene TRBJ2-7; 8 bases align to TRBD2. The germline CDR1 and CDR2 sequences are LNHDA and SQIVND (reference sequence). V lost 5 bases to trimming and J lost 5 bases; unmatched junction nucleotides: 14. The CDR3 is 16 residues long. The CDR3 coding sequence is TGTGCCAGTAGTTTAAGGTCACTAGCGGATTACAACGAGCAGTACTTC. It specifies CASSLRSLADYNEQYF.

Within the sample, this clonotype is medium-sized. The chain couples TRBV10-3 to TRBJ2-7, with D unclear. Germline V lookup: CDR1 ENHRY, CDR2 SYGVKD. The CDR3 spans 13 residues. Trimming stripped 2 bases from V and 3 bases from J, with 8 bases between. This CDR3 reads CAISEVVSYEQYF. CDR3 nucleotide sequence: TGTGCCATCAGTGAGGTAGTAAGCTACGAGCAGTACTTC.

The chain employs TRBV28 and TRBJ1-2; a possible D gene is TRBD1 (5 bases). The V gene's germline CDR1 is MDHEN and CDR2 SYDVKM. Deletions cut 3 bases from V and 8 bases from J, with 13 bases between. This CDR3 has 13 amino acids. This CDR3 is CASSLVGGRGYTF. CDR3 in DNA: TGTGCCAGCAGTTTGGTGGGGGGAAGGGGCTACACCTTC.

By share, this clonotype counts as medium-sized. The CDR3 protein is CASSIVGSGLRSGANVLTF. The CDR3 coding sequence is TGTGCCAGTAGTATTGTTGGGTCAGGCCTACGCTCTGGGGCCAACGTCCTGACTTTC. The chain combines TRBV19 with TRBJ2-6, with D uncertain. The germline CDR1 and CDR2 sequences are LNHDA and SQIVND (reference sequence). Trimming removed 3 bases at V and 0 bases at J, with 18 bases between. This CDR3 has 19 residues.

Points on this clonotype: A far larger clone is just one base off, so this is likely a read error. V gene TRBV6-5 combines with J gene TRBJ2-5; 9 bases match TRBD1. V gave up 2 bases and J gave up 5 bases; unmatched junction bases: 6. CDR1 and CDR2 from the germline V gene are MNHEY and SVGAGI. The CDR3 is made up of 15 amino acids. As DNA, the CDR3 is TGTGCCAGCAGTTACCGGGGACAGGGTCGGGAGACCCAGTACTTC. This codes for CASSYRGQGRETQYF.

This clonotype ranks as medium-sized. This chain connects TRBV19 to TRBJ2-6; D is perhaps TRBD1 (6 bases). Trimming took 4 bases from V and 3 from J, leaving 10 bases between them. Germline values: CDR1 LNHDA, CDR2 SQIVND (reference sequence). The CDR3 is 15 amino acids. As DNA, the CDR3 is TGTGCCAGTAGTACCGACAGGTATGGGGCCAACGTCCTGACTTTC. Translated: CASSTDRYGANVLTF.

In its sample, this clonotype is large. CDR3 loop: CASSLYGDRGIYEQYF. CDR3 bases: TGTGCCAGCAGCTTGTATGGAGACAGGGGGATCTACGAGCAGTACTTC. The rearrangement uses TRBV5-6 and TRBJ2-7; TRBD1 matches at 9 bases. Germline CDR1 and CDR2: SGHDT and YYEEEE. The CDR3 is 16 residues long. The junction had 8 bases not matched to a gene; V was cut back by 1 base and J by 3 bases.

On this clonotype itself: A far larger clone lies a single base away; this is likely a read error. The chain links TRBV10-3 to TRBJ2-7; D is unclear. CDR1 is ENHRY, CDR2 SYGVKD, per germline. This CDR3 has 13 residues. The ends were cut back, 10 bases at V and 3 bases at J, with 16 bases in the middle. The CDR3 loop is CASRPGSGYEQYF. CDR3 in DNA: TGTGCCAGCAGGCCCGGGTCAGGCTACGAGCAGTACTTC.

This clonotype was picked up many times. V gene TRBV20-1 combines with J gene TRBJ2-1; TRBD2 matches 7 bases. The CDR3 loop spans 16 amino acids. V lost 0 bases and J lost 8; bases outside the gene matches: 13. Germline lookup yields CDR1 DFQATT and CDR2 SNEGSKA (reference sequence). Here the CDR3 reads CSARDPSGDMGDEQFF. CDR3 DNA sequence: TGCAGTGCTAGAGATCCTAGCGGAGACATGGGGGATGAGCAGTTCTTC.

At least ten counts were recorded for this clonotype. The chain recombines TRBV5-4 with TRBJ1-3, with a possible D match to TRBD1 (5 bases). The V end lost 4 bases, the J end lost 2 bases, and 16 bases lay between the germline ends. CDR3 length: 16 amino acids. The V gene's germline CDR1 is SGHNT and CDR2 YYREEE (reference sequence). CDR3 sequence: CASSPGGIRAGNTIYF. The DNA of the CDR3 is TGTGCCAGCAGCCCTGGGGGTATACGAGCTGGAAACACCATATATTTT.

At least ten counts were recorded for this clonotype. This chain joins TRBV29-1 and TRBJ1-1, with 11 bases identical to TRBD1. This CDR3 region has 14 residues. Germline V lookup: CDR1 SQVTM, CDR2 ANQGSEA. Losses at the gene ends were 7 bases for V and 4 bases for J; bases not matched to a gene: 8. DNA for the CDR3: TGCAGCGGCCTTTCCGGGACAGGGGGCACTGAAGCTTTCTTT. Translated: CSGLSGTGGTEAFF. The complete variable domain, with remaining parts taken from reference TRBV29-1 and TRBJ1-1, reads SAVISQKPSRDICQRGTSLTIQCQVDSQVTMMFWYRQQPGQSLTLIATANQGSEATYESGFVIDKFPISRPNLTFSTLTVSNMSPEDSSIYLCSGLSGTGGTEAFFGQGTRLTVV.

On this clonotype: Possible read error: a much larger clone is one base away. This sequence joins TRBV7-2 and TRBJ2-6; 8 nucleotides match TRBD1. V was clipped by 8 bases and J by 2 bases; unmatched bases: 11. The CDR3 consists of 17 residues. The V gene's germline CDR1 is SGHTA and CDR2 FQGNSA. CDR3 sequence: CTSGVGRGQAGANVLTF. The CDR3 bases are TGTACCAGCGGGGTTGGCAGGGGGCAGGCTGGGGCCAACGTCCTGACTTTC.

This clonotype is large. The chain couples TRBV6-5 to TRBJ1-2; D is unresolved. Germline CDR1 and CDR2: MNHEY and SVGAGI. The V end lost 6 bases, the J end lost 2 bases, and 7 bases lay between the germline ends. The CDR3 loop spans 12 amino acids. The CDR3 DNA reads as TGTGCCAGCAGCGTGAACAACTATGGCTACACCTTC. Protein sequence: CASSVNNYGYTF.